Shown below are 7 T cell receptor beta chains from a single sample sequenced in a study of OX40 agonist ivuxolimab in advanced cancers. The assay was immunoSEQ multiplex PCR, and TCRdb's table has in-frame clones only and misses some. The sample shows some 80,000 clones, about four fifths of them seen only once. The sample consisted of CD4+ or CD8+ T cells sorted from blood, taken in a trial of the OX40 agonist ivuxolimab. The receptor source for this set is an adult with an advanced solid tumor such as melanoma, head and neck, liver or kidney cancer.

This clone showed up just a few times. The chain uses TRBV28 and TRBJ1-1; 7 bases agree with TRBD1. V was pared by 2 bases and J by 7 bases, with 10 bases of the junction left unmatched. Germline loops: CDR1 MDHEN, CDR2 SYDVKM. This CDR3 has 15 residues. The CDR3 DNA follows: TGTGCCAGCAGTTTAGTTCGGCAGGGGGGTAGTGAAGCTTTCTTT. Amino acid sequence: CASSLVRQGGSEAFF.

The V and J genes are TRBV27 and TRBJ2-2; 10 bases agree with TRBD2. The CDR3 length is 17 residues. CDR1 and CDR2 from the germline V gene are MNHEY and SMNVEV (reference sequence). V was pared by 3 bases and J by 4 bases, with 8 bases of the junction left unmatched. CDR3 bases: TGTGCCAGCAGTTTCCCTAGCGGGAGAACAGGCACCGGGGAGCTGTTTTTT. It is translated as CASSFPSGRTGTGELFF.

The chain is built from TRBV29-1 and TRBJ2-7; 14 nucleotides agree with TRBD2. CDR1 is SQVTM, CDR2 ANQGSEA, per germline. CDR3 length: 15 amino acids. The trim removed 1 base at V and 6 bases at J, leaving 5 bases unmatched. CDR3 sequence (DNA): TGCAGCGTTGAAGGCTTGGGACTAGCGGGAGCCGAGCAGTACTTC. This encodes CSVEGLGLAGAEQYF.

This clone was seen a single time. The chain joins TRBV29-1 to TRBJ2-3; D may be TRBD1 (5 bases). CDR1 is SQVTM, CDR2 ANQGSEA, per germline. V gave up 1 base and J gave up 1 base, with 15 bases separating them. This CDR3 contains 16 residues. CDR3 nucleotides: TGCAGCGTTGAAGGGGGCGGTCTACTCGGCACAGATACGCAGTATTTT. Translated, it gives CSVEGGGLLGTDTQYF.

This clone has just a few counts. This chain uses TRBV7-2 with TRBJ1-2; D may be TRBD1 (6 bases). Germline V lookup: CDR1 SGHTA, CDR2 FQGNSA. The length of the CDR3 is 14 residues. V was cut by 2 bases and J by 3 bases, with 10 bases left in between. The CDR3 loop is CASSLNRVDYGYTF. The CDR3 DNA sequence: TGTGCCAGCAGCTTAAACAGGGTCGACTATGGCTACACCTTC.

V gene TRBV5-6 combines with J gene TRBJ2-5, with a possible D match to TRBD1 (5 bases). The ends were cut back, 4 bases at V and 5 bases at J, with 18 bases in the middle. The CDR3 is 15 amino acids. The germline gives CDR1 SGHDT, CDR2 YYEEEE. The CDR3: CASSPWGRAGETQYF. In nucleotides, the CDR3 is TGTGCCAGCAGCCCCTGGGGCCGGGCTGGCGAGACCCAGTACTTC.

This clone occurred a few times. J is TRBJ1-5 and V is TRBV6-6; 8 nucleotides agree with TRBD1. Germline V CDR1 and CDR2: MNHNY, SVGAGI (reference sequence). The CDR3 loop spans 13 amino acids. The ends lost 5 bases at V and 4 bases at J; junction bases unmatched: 1. CDR3: CASSDRGNQPQHF. As DNA, the CDR3 is TGTGCCAGCAGTGACAGGGGAAATCAGCCCCAGCATTTT.